A selection of T cell receptor beta chains follows, all from one sample in a study of T cells in tuberculosis. Measured with immunoSEQ multiplex PCR; TCRdb has only the in-frame clones, and not every one. The sample contains around 33,000 clones, approximately 93% of which appear only once. Sequences were derived from PBMCs, sampled at tuberculosis diagnosis. Receptors originate from an adult with tuberculosis. Both conserved end residues are part of each CDR3. A D gene is named only where the DNA matches it firmly. Clone size is stated in some rows and not others, as once, few, many or a class when expanded.

v_gene	abundance	d_gene	j_gene	CDR3aa	CDR3nt
TRBV28	NA	NA	TRBJ2-7	CASSWRRSEQYF	TGTGCCAGCAGTTGGAGGAGATCCGAGCAGTACTTC
TRBV27	NA	NA	TRBJ2-3	CASMEVPADTQYF	TGTGCCAGCATGGAGGTCCCCGCAGATACGCAGTATTTT
TRBV6-5	NA	NA	TRBJ2-5	CASSYSNYGGETQYF	TGTGCCAGCAGTTACTCGAATTACGGTGGAGAGACCCAGTACTTC
TRBV6-1	NA	NA	TRBJ2-1	CASAGLDWNNEQFF	TGTGCCAGCGCGGGCTTAGACTGGAACAATGAGCAGTTCTTC
TRBV30	once	NA	TRBJ2-5	CTWSVGAEYQETQYF	TGTACCTGGAGTGTAGGGGCCGAGTACCAAGAGACCCAGTACTTC
TRBV6-1	NA	NA	TRBJ1-1	CASSEGGGMNTEAFF	TGTGCCAGCAGTGAGGGCGGAGGGATGAACACTGAAGCTTTCTTT
TRBV27	NA	NA	TRBJ2-7	CASSPRGGDYEQYF	TGTGCCAGCAGTCCCCGGGGTGGGGACTACGAGCAGTACTTC
TRBV6-5	NA	NA	TRBJ2-7	CASSHNLYEQYF	TGTGCCAGCAGTCACAACCTCTACGAGCAGTACTTC
TRBV12-5	few	TRBD2	TRBJ2-1	CASGLAAGGSYNEQFF	TGTGCTAGTGGTTTGGCAGCGGGGGGGTCCTACAATGAGCAGTTCTTC
TRBV6-1	NA	TRBD1	TRBJ1-3	CASSEAWGTATGNTIYF	TGTGCCAGCAGTGAAGCGTGGGGGACAGCGACTGGAAACACCATATATTTT
TRBV29-1	once	NA	TRBJ2-1	CSAYPPSGWNYNEQFF	TGCAGCGCCTATCCGCCCTCCGGGTGGAACTACAATGAGCAGTTCTTC
TRBV19	once	TRBD1	TRBJ1-1	CASSTGQGATEAFF	TGTGCCAGTAGTACGGGACAGGGGGCTACTGAAGCTTTCTTT
TRBV29-1	NA	TRBD1	TRBJ1-2	CSVLRDRGDGYTF	TGCAGCGTATTGAGGGACAGGGGTGATGGCTACACCTTC
TRBV27	once	NA	TRBJ1-2	CASSKYDGVYGYTF	TGTGCCAGCAGTAAATACGACGGAGTCTATGGCTACACCTTC
TRBV5-1	NA	TRBD2	TRBJ2-7	CASSLYSGRPGDVEQYF	TGCGCCAGCAGCTTGTATAGCGGGAGGCCGGGAGATGTCGAGCAGTACTTC
TRBV7-2	NA	TRBD2	TRBJ2-7	CASSLLAGAVYEQYF	TGTGCCAGCAGCCTCTTAGCGGGAGCCGTATACGAGCAGTACTTC
TRBV25-1	NA	TRBD1	TRBJ1-6	CAAGDAGGGVSPNSPLHF	TGTGCCGCCGGGGACGCAGGGGGAGGTGTCTCGCCTAATTCACCCCTCCACTTT
TRBV19	NA	NA	TRBJ2-7	CASSIDRGDEQYF	TGTGCCAGTAGTATAGACAGGGGCGACGAGCAGTACTTC
TRBV5-4	NA	TRBD1	TRBJ2-2	CASSPGGTGVTGELFF	TGTGCCAGCAGCCCGGGCGGGACAGGGGTCACCGGGGAGCTGTTTTTT
TRBV10-3	NA	TRBD1	TRBJ2-1	CAISEFMGQGAGEQFF	TGTGCCATCAGTGAGTTCATGGGGCAGGGGGCAGGTGAGCAGTTCTTC
TRBV6-5	few	TRBD2	TRBJ2-5	CASSYDTSGQETQYF	TGTGCCAGCAGTTACGACACTAGCGGACAAGAGACCCAGTACTTC
TRBV9	NA	NA	TRBJ2-1	CASSAPSSEQFF	TGTGCCAGCAGCGCCCCTTCTAGTGAGCAGTTCTTC
TRBV5-6	NA	TRBD2	TRBJ2-3	CASSYAGLAGTDTQYF	TGTGCCAGCAGTTACGCCGGACTAGCGGGGACAGATACGCAGTATTTT
TRBV7-2	NA	TRBD1	TRBJ1-1	CASSSDRAAEAFF	TGTGCCAGCAGCTCGGACAGGGCAGCTGAAGCTTTCTTT
TRBV18	few	TRBD1	TRBJ1-2	CASSPRDSYGYTF	TGTGCCAGCTCACCACGGGACAGCTATGGCTACACCTTC
TRBV28	NA	NA	TRBJ1-2	CASSLTDYGYTF	TGTGCCAGCAGTTTAACGGACTATGGCTACACCTTC